Listed below are T cell receptor beta chains from one sample, sequenced in a study of early stage breast cancer tumors. The data were produced by immunoSEQ multiplex PCR, yet TCRdb's version contains in-frame clones alone and is incomplete. The data show some 30,000 clones, 80% to 90% seen once. The sample comprised blood. Every receptor here comes from a person aged 50 to 59 with breast cancer. Each CDR3 is given with its conserved first and last residue. The D gene is left open where the match is weak. The size field is filled for only some rows; it gives once, few, many or a size class.

CDR3 DNA | CDR3 protein | D gene | J gene | V gene | clone size
TGTGCCAGCTCACCGATACAAACCTACGAGCAGTACTTC | CASSPIQTYEQYF | NA | TRBJ2-7 | TRBV18 | NA
TGTGCCAGCAGCTGGGGGGCAGGGGTGGTCGAGCAGTACTTC | CASSWGAGVVEQYF | NA | TRBJ2-7 | TRBV5-6 | NA
TGTGCCAGCAGCTCAGGGACCGCCATGAACACTGAAGCTTTCTTT | CASSSGTAMNTEAFF | NA | TRBJ1-1 | TRBV5-6 | NA
TGTGCCAGTAGTTACGCTAGCGGGAGTACTAGCACAGATACGCAGTATTTT | CASSYASGSTSTDTQYF | TRBD2 | TRBJ2-3 | TRBV19 | few
TGTGCCAGCAGTTACTCGCCCGGGACGGACCTCGAGCAGTACTTC | CASSYSPGTDLEQYF | NA | TRBJ2-7 | TRBV6-5 | NA
TGTGCCAGCAGTGAAGATCCAGCAGACACCATATATTTT | CASSEDPADTIYF | NA | TRBJ1-3 | TRBV6-1 | NA
TGTGCCAGCAGCTTAGCGGGTGGGACAGAAGAGCAGTACTTC | CASSLAGGTEEQYF | TRBD1 | TRBJ2-7 | TRBV7-6 | NA
TGTGCCAGCTCACCAGAGCGGGGCAGTAAGTTCTTC | CASSPERGSKFF | TRBD2 | TRBJ2-1 | TRBV18 | NA
TGTGCCAGCAGCTTAATTATGGGAGGGTACGAGCAGTTCTTC | CASSLIMGGYEQFF | TRBD2 | TRBJ2-1 | TRBV11-2 | NA
TGTGCCAGCAGCCCCTCGCCACAGGGGGCTGAAAAACTGTTTTTT | CASSPSPQGAEKLFF | TRBD1 | TRBJ1-4 | TRBV7-9 | medium-sized
TGTGCCAGCAGCCAAGTCGACGATGAGCAGTTCTTC | CASSQVDDEQFF | NA | TRBJ2-1 | TRBV4-2 | few
TGCGCCAGCAGTGAGTCAGGCAGTCTGGGTCTTAGCAATGAGCAGTTCTTC | CASSESGSLGLSNEQFF | NA | TRBJ2-1 | TRBV10-2 | NA
TGTGCCAGTAGTATCGGGACAGGGGGAAGTGAAAAACTGTTTTTT | CASSIGTGGSEKLFF | TRBD1 | TRBJ1-4 | TRBV19 | NA
TGTGCCAGCAGCTTAGTGGGTAGCGGGAAGAAGACCCAGTACTTC | CASSLVGSGKKTQYF | TRBD2 | TRBJ2-5 | TRBV7-9 | NA
TGTGCCAGCAGCTTGGTTGGCTACGAGCAGTACTTC | CASSLVGYEQYF | NA | TRBJ2-7 | TRBV5-4 | NA
TGTGCCAGCAGCCCCTCGACAGGGAATGAAAAACTGCTTTTT | CASSPSTGNEKLLF | TRBD1 | TRBJ1-4 | TRBV7-6 | NA
TGTGCCAGCAGTCCACCGACTAGCGGGAGGGATGAGCAGTTCTTC | CASSPPTSGRDEQFF | TRBD2 | TRBJ2-1 | TRBV27 | NA
TGTGCCAGCACCTTCTGGGGGGACACTGAAGCTTTCTTT | CASTFWGDTEAFF | NA | TRBJ1-1 | TRBV5-6 | NA
TGTGCCAGCAGTTACATTGCCGCACCCTCCTACGAGCAGTACTTC | CASSYIAAPSYEQYF | NA | TRBJ2-7 | TRBV6-6 | once
TGTGCCAGCTCACCGCGACAGGACTCTGGGGCCAACGTCCTGACTTTC | CASSPRQDSGANVLTF | NA | TRBJ2-6 | TRBV18 | NA
TGCGCCAGCACCGCCATTGTCGGAACTGAAGCTTTCTTT | CASTAIVGTEAFF | NA | TRBJ1-1 | TRBV5-1 | NA
TGCGCCAGCAGTCGTGGGGGGGCTGGCGAGCAGTACTTC | CASSRGGAGEQYF | NA | TRBJ2-7 | TRBV10-1 | few
TGTGCCAGCAGCTTGGAGGGGAGGGTAGATACGCAGTATTTT | CASSLEGRVDTQYF | TRBD2 | TRBJ2-3 | TRBV5-5 | NA
TGTGCCAGCTCACCTCGGCTAGCGGGAGGGCAAGAGACCCAGTACTTC | CASSPRLAGGQETQYF | TRBD2 | TRBJ2-5 | TRBV18 | NA
TGTGCCAGCGCCGCGGGGGGCCCTCTCCAAGAGACCCAGTACTTC | CASAAGGPLQETQYF | TRBD2 | TRBJ2-5 | TRBV5-4 | NA
TGCGCCAGCAGTGACAGCAAGCACGGGGAGCTGTTTTTT | CASSDSKHGELFF | NA | TRBJ2-2 | TRBV10-1 | medium-sized